The sequence of this T cell receptor beta chain was determined in a study of blood T cell repertoires in COVID-19. Across the study: The origin of the acute and convalescent COVID-19 samples was the United States, Italy and Spain. T cells, B-cell-depleted T cells, or PBMCs supplied cDNA or gDNA.

Germline V CDR1 and CDR2: MRHNA, SNTAGT. There are 18 residues in the CDR3. V trimming: 6 bases; J trimming: 6 bases; junction bases outside the gene matches: 14. As processed by the authors: Nucleated cell number was recorded as an estimate derived from reference gene primer amplification. Libraries were prepared by immunoSEQ multiplex PCR; TCRdb keeps only in-frame clonotypes and omits some of them. V, J and clone size were drawn from that table, and D and trimming were deduced from the DNA. This sample has roughly 180,000 clones, with around 82% found just once. Sequencing input: peripheral blood. The TCR sequence derives from a woman of 80 years or more with active or convalescent COVID-19. This sequence joins TRBV6-4 and TRBJ2-7; 16 nucleotides align to TRBD2. The CDR3 region has the DNA TGTGCCAGCAGATCTCCGGGGACTAGCGGGAGGGCCTCCGGCGAGCAGTACTTC. Translation: CASRSPGTSGRASGEQYF.